This TCR beta chain was found in a study of T cell repertoires in cytomegalovirus infection (dated by TCRdb to between 2017 and 2020). With regard to the full study: Peptide stimulations targeted recently identified HLA-C-restricted CMV epitopes, whose presentation resists viral immunomodulation, together with well-studied HLA-B-restricted epitopes. Donor HLA type was relevant to the analysis, as public TCR beta signatures indicated carriage of CMV infection together with the matching HLA type. What the authors observed across the whole study: Carriers of CMV infection plus the relevant HLA type were discriminated by the cumulative frequency of public TCR beta family members in the study cohort and in an independent roughly 400-donor cohort. In the ex vivo response, HLA-C-restricted CMV-specific TCR beta clonotypes were dominant, and in two of eight donors the single most frequent clonotype came from this HLA-C-restricted group.

Sequencer: Illumina HiSeq 1500. TCRdb reworked the public reads: Q25 trimming with fastp, MiXCR clone assembly, productive beta chains retained. Each entry is one CDR3 protein sequence, shown with its most common DNA and genes. The sample data list hundreds of thousands of distinct CDR3 sequences, and 30% to 40% of these were observed just once. The ten most abundant clones make up about a sixth of the sample. Inclusive of the bounding cysteine and phenylalanine, the CDR3 is 15 residues long. The DNA shown is the 45-base CDR3, in frame from base 1. From a lookup of the germline V gene (reference sequence), CDR1 and CDR2 are MNHEY and SMNVEV. V is cut back by 2 bases and J by 5 bases, with 5 bases in the junction unmatched. This clonotype was found once. Its antigen remains undetermined. No base quality information exists; no much larger clone differs at one position. A single read is weak support. The treatment or condition label of this sample denotes: in vitro stimulation with specific CMV peptide epitopes to enrich CMV-specific T cells.

This TCR derives from a human donor in good health (CMV status not recorded). Some clones in this sample may be carry-over from other donors' samples. The chain is assembled from TRBV27 and TRBJ1-5; TRBD1 agrees with 8 junctional bases. The source material was cultured PBMCs, sampled from culture after CMV antigen stimulation. The DNA sequence follows: TGTGCCAGCAGTTTAGAGACAGGGGTCGATCAGCCCCAGCATTTT. Translated, this gives CASSLETGVDQPQHF.